A selection of T cell receptor beta chains follows, all from one sample in a study of early T cells in non-severe SARS-CoV-2 infection. TCRdb re-called the 5' RACE reads with MiXCR, one entry per CDR3 protein. The sample has 50,000 to 60,000 distinct CDR3 sequences, 5% to 7.5% seen once. This sample comprised whole blood, obtained at baseline. The receptor source for this set is an adult who was a healthcare worker with PCR-confirmed SARS-CoV-2 infection or an uninfected control (not recorded which). CDR3s include the opening cysteine and the closing phenylalanine or tryptophan. The order of the fields is D gene, clone size, J gene, V gene, CDR3 protein, CDR3 DNA. The D gene is left open where the match is weak. The size of a clone is reported for some rows only, either as once, few or many, or as a class for expanded clones.

>TRBD1|many|TRBJ1-2|TRBV29-1
CSVTGGEFYGYTF
TGCAGCGTCACAGGGGGCGAGTTCTATGGCTACACCTTC
>NA|many|TRBJ1-6|TRBV7-2
CASSLAPGEGSPLHF
TGTGCCAGCAGCTTAGCGCCCGGGGAAGGGTCACCCCTCCACTTT
>NA|NA|TRBJ2-7|TRBV12-3/TRBV12-4
CASSFGPYEQYF
TGTGCCAGCAGTTTCGGTCCCTACGAGCAGTACTTC
>TRBD1|many|TRBJ2-1|TRBV27
CASSLVGTGDNEQFF
TGTGCCAGCAGTTTAGTGGGGACAGGGGACAATGAGCAGTTCTTC
>TRBD2|few|TRBJ2-1|TRBV5-4
CASSLDIPGGPDNEQFF
TGTGCCAGCAGCTTGGATATTCCGGGGGGGCCGGACAATGAGCAGTTCTTC
>NA|many|TRBJ2-7|TRBV20-1
CSARAGGFGVGEQYF
TGCAGTGCTAGGGCCGGAGGGTTCGGAGTAGGGGAGCAGTACTTC
>TRBD2|few|TRBJ2-5|TRBV27
CASSLSRAGGPYATQYF
TGTGCCAGCAGTTTATCTCGGGCGGGGGGCCCATACGCGACCCAGTACTTC
>NA|NA|TRBJ2-5|TRBV7-2
CASRQQETQYF
TGTGCCAGCAGACAGCAAGAGACCCAGTACTTC
>TRBD1|many|TRBJ1-3|TRBV12-3/TRBV12-4
CASSLGTGAGNTIYF
TGTGCCAGCAGTCTCGGGACAGGGGCTGGAAACACCATATATTTT
>NA|NA|TRBJ2-7|TRBV28
CASSSLETLLDYEQYF
TGTGCCAGCAGTTCCCTGGAGACCCTCCTCGACTACGAGCAGTACTTC
>TRBD1|NA|TRBJ1-2|TRBV20-1
CSARDERGRSYTF
TGCAGTGCTAGAGATGAGAGGGGGCGAAGCTACACCTTC
>TRBD1|few|TRBJ1-1|TRBV20-1
CSAGRTGEVRFNTEAFF
TGCAGTGCGGGTCGGACAGGGGAGGTCCGATTTAACACTGAAGCTTTCTTT
>NA|many|TRBJ2-7|TRBV12-3/TRBV12-4
CASSLKFHEQYF
TGTGCCAGCAGTTTAAAGTTCCACGAGCAGTACTTC
>TRBD1|NA|TRBJ1-2|TRBV4-2
CASSQGWTGDGIGYTF
TGTGCCAGCAGCCAAGGATGGACAGGGGATGGAATCGGCTACACCTTC
>NA|many|TRBJ1-2|TRBV20-1
CSARDGHGYGYTF
TGCAGTGCTAGAGATGGTCACGGCTATGGCTACACCTTC
>TRBD1|few|TRBJ1-5|TRBV12-3/TRBV12-4
CASSPDRDIPGPQHF
TGTGCCAGCAGCCCCGACAGGGATATCCCGGGGCCCCAGCATTTT
>NA|many|TRBJ2-7|TRBV6-5
CASRSGSDYEQYF
TGTGCCAGCAGGTCAGGGTCTGATTACGAGCAGTACTTC
>NA|many|TRBJ1-3|TRBV29-1
CSVKEGTNSGNTIYF
TGCAGCGTTAAAGAGGGGACCAACTCTGGAAACACCATATATTTT
>NA|few|TRBJ2-3|TRBV7-9
CASSSGSLDTQYF
TGTGCCAGCAGCTCCGGGAGCCTTGATACGCAGTATTTT
>TRBD1|many|TRBJ2-7|TRBV12-3/TRBV12-4
CASSPGTGNAQYF
TGTGCCAGCAGTCCCGGGACAGGGAACGCGCAGTACTTC
>NA|NA|TRBJ1-5|TRBV29-1
CSVDQGGNQPQHF
TGCAGCGTTGATCAGGGAGGGAATCAGCCCCAGCATTTT
>NA|many|TRBJ2-7|TRBV11-2
CASSLESEGVGYEQYF
TGTGCCAGCAGCTTAGAGTCCGAGGGAGTGGGCTACGAGCAGTACTTC
>NA|few|TRBJ2-5|TRBV5-1
CASSYGPGETQYF
TGCGCCAGCAGCTACGGACCCGGGGAGACCCAGTACTTC
>NA|many|TRBJ2-7|TRBV7-8
CASSLGGDRASTRQYF
TGTGCCAGCAGCTTAGGGGGGGACAGAGCCTCTACGAGGCAGTACTTC
>NA|many|TRBJ2-1|TRBV20-1
CSARETSVHEQFF
TGCAGTGCTAGAGAGACCAGCGTCCATGAGCAGTTCTTC
>NA|many|TRBJ2-3|TRBV6-1
CASSFHSRRGGDTQYF
TGTGCCAGCAGTTTTCACTCCCGCCGGGGCGGGGATACGCAGTATTTT
>NA|few|TRBJ2-7|TRBV12-3/TRBV12-4
CASSFSEPTYEQYF
TGTGCCAGCAGTTTCTCGGAGCCCACCTACGAGCAGTACTTC
>TRBD2|NA|TRBJ2-3|TRBV4-3
CASSQRLATDTQYF
TGCGCCAGCAGCCAAAGACTAGCCACAGATACGCAGTATTTT
>TRBD1|NA|TRBJ2-1|TRBV14
CASSSRGRIYNEQFF
TGTGCCAGCAGCTCCAGGGGGCGGATCTACAATGAGCAGTTCTTC
>NA|NA|TRBJ1-6|TRBV27
CASSLGPASSYNSPLHF
TGTGCCAGCAGTTTAGGCCCGGCCAGCTCCTATAATTCACCCCTCCACTTT
>NA|many|TRBJ2-7|TRBV7-7
CASSLDRTGEQYF
TGTGCTAGCAGCTTAGATCGGACGGGGGAGCAGTACTTC
>TRBD2|many|TRBJ2-3|TRBV11-3
CASSVRGRDGSDTQYF
TGTGCCAGCAGCGTCCGAGGGAGGGATGGATCAGATACGCAGTATTTT
>TRBD2|NA|TRBJ2-7|TRBV20-1
CSASGLPLAGGRYEQYF
TGCAGTGCTAGTGGGCTGCCCCTAGCGGGGGGACGCTACGAGCAGTACTTC
>NA|many|TRBJ2-7|TRBV13
CASSPVPGPEIGEQYF
TGTGCCAGCAGCCCAGTTCCGGGACCAGAGATCGGGGAGCAGTACTTC
>NA|NA|TRBJ2-5|TRBV20-1
CSARDPSEGGAQETQYF
TGCAGTGCTAGAGACCCCTCGGAAGGGGGGGCGCAAGAGACCCAGTACTTC